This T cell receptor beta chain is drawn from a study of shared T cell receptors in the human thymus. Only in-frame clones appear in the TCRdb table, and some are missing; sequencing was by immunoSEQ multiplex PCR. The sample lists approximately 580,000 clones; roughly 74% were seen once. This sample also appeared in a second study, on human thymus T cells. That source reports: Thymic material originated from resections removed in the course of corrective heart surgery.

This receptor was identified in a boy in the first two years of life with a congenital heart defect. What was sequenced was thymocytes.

CDR3 amino acids: CASSQEGEVETQYF. As DNA, the CDR3 is TGCGCCAGCAGCCAAGAGGGGGAGGTGGAGACCCAGTACTTC. The chain is built from TRBV4-3 and TRBJ2-5; D is perhaps TRBD2 (6 bases). Trimming pared 0 bases from V and 5 bases from J, leaving 10 bases between. The CDR3 has 14 residues. The V gene's germline CDR1 is LGHNA and CDR2 YSLEER.